These 7 T cell receptor beta chains originate from one sample sequenced in a study of blood T cell repertoires in COVID-19 (dated by TCRdb to 2019 to 2021). Libraries were prepared through the immunoSEQ multiplex PCR assay. Sourced from immuneACCESS, this table was stored by TCRdb with only in-frame sequences that have V and J called. A share of the clones is absent; for the studies checked, an unresolved V gene accounts for under half, and the remainder has no known explanation. The sample yields 200,000 to 300,000 clones; 75% to 90% were counted once. 8.6% of the sample is taken by the ten largest. The sequencing sample was made of peripheral blood. Receptors originate from a human donor in a cohort sampled during active COVID-19.

The chain is built from TRBV9 and TRBJ2-7; TRBD2 matches 7 bases. This CDR3 comprises 15 residues. The germline V gene has CDR1 SGDLS and CDR2 YYNGEE. V shed 0 bases and J 4 bases; nucleotides not matched to a gene: 7. Here the CDR3 reads CASSVDSGGVYEQYF. The CDR3 DNA sequence: TGTGCCAGCAGCGTAGATTCGGGGGGTGTATACGAGCAGTACTTC.

This sequence joins TRBV14 and TRBJ1-2; D is unclear. V lost 5 bases and J 5 bases, leaving 12 bases between the germline ends. The germline V gene encodes CDR1 SGHDN and CDR2 FVKESK. The CDR3 is 13 residues long. Here the CDR3 reads CASSESRGYGYTF. The DNA of the CDR3 is TGTGCCAGCAGCGAAAGTCGCGGTTATGGCTACACCTTC. Full variable domain (remainder filled in from reference TRBV14 and TRBJ1-2): EAGVTQFPSHSVIEKGQTVTLRCDPISGHDNLYWYRRVMGKEIKFLLHFVKESKQDESGMPNNRFLAERTGGTYSTLKVQPAELEDSGVYFCASSESRGYGYTFGSGTRLTVV.

The V call is TRBV21-1, the J call TRBJ2-7; TRBD2 is the table's D call and was not checked against the DNA. TRBV21-1 has pseudogene status. CDR3 size: 14 residues. The CDR3 DNA reads TGTGCCAGCAGCAAAGTTGGAGGGATCTACGAGCAGTACTTC. Protein: CASSKVGGIYEQYF.

CDR3 DNA sequence: TGTGCCAGCAGCTTTATTGGTGGGCAACCGAGCTCCTACAATGAGCAGTTCTTC. It yields the protein CASSFIGGQPSSYNEQFF. V gene TRBV7-3 combines with J gene TRBJ2-1; the D is unclear. Germline V gene lookup returns CDR1 SGHTA and CDR2 FQGTGA. The length of the CDR3 is 18 residues. V was cut by 3 bases and J by 0 bases, with 18 bases left in between.

The chain joins TRBV19 to TRBJ2-7; D may be TRBD1 (5 bases). Germline V gene sequence: CDR1 LNHDA, CDR2 SQIVND (reference sequence). Trimming shortened V by 1 base and J by 1 base, and 8 bases separated the two germline ends. The length of the CDR3 is 14 residues. This CDR3 is CASSIGQGSYEQYF. The CDR3, as DNA: TGTGCCAGTAGTATAGGGCAGGGTTCCTACGAGCAGTACTTC.

This chain joins TRBV7-3 and TRBJ2-1; D gene ambiguous. Trimming stripped 5 bases from V and 5 bases from J, with 19 bases between. Germline V lookup: CDR1 SGHTA, CDR2 FQGTGA. This CDR3 comprises 16 residues. CDR3 sequence reads: CASSPRRGGTNNEQFF. DNA of the CDR3: TGTGCCAGCAGCCCACGTCGAGGCGGAACCAACAATGAGCAGTTCTTC.

This clone appeared once. This chain joins TRBV7-2 and TRBJ1-4; 9 nucleotides line up with TRBD1. Germline CDR1 is SGHTA and CDR2 is FQGNSA. This CDR3 is built from 16 residues. J gave up 5 bases and V 5 bases, and 9 bases lay outside the gene matches. CDR3 amino acids: CASSPGRGTGNEKLFF. The CDR3, as DNA: TGTGCCAGCAGCCCAGGCAGAGGGACAGGGAATGAAAAACTGTTTTTT.